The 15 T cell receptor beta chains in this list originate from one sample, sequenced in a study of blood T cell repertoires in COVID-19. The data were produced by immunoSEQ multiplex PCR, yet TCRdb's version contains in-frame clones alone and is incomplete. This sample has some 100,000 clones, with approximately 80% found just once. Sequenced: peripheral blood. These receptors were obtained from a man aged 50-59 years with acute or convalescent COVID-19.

The CDR3 DNA reads as TGTGCCAGCAGCTATTCAGTAATGAACACTGAAGCTTTCTTT. Encoded protein: CASSYSVMNTEAFF. This chain links TRBV5-6 with TRBJ1-1; D gene unclear. V lost 3 bases and J lost 0, with 9 bases in between. CDR3 length equals 14 residues. CDR1 and CDR2 (germline): SGHDT, YYEEEE.

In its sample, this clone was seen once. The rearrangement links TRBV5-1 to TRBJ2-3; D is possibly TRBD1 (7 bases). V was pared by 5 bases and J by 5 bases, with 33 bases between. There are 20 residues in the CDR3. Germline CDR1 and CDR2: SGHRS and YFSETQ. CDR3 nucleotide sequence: TGCGCCAGCAGACCACGGAATCTCCCCTCAGGGGGGCTAGCCGAAGATACGCAGTATTTT. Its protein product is CASRPRNLPSGGLAEDTQYF.

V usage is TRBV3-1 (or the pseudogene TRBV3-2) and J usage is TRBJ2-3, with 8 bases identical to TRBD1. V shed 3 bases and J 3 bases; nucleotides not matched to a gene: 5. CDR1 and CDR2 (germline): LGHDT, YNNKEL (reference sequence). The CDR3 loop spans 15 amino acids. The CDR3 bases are TGTGCCAGCAGCCATTGGGACAGGTGGACAGATACGCAGTATTTT. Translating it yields CASSHWDRWTDTQYF.

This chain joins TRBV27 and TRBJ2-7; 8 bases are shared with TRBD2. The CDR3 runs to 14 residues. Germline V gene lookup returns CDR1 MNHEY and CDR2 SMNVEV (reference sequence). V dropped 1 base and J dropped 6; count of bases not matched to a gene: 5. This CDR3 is CASSLFREGGEQYF. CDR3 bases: TGTGCCAGCAGTTTATTCCGGGAGGGTGGCGAGCAGTACTTC.

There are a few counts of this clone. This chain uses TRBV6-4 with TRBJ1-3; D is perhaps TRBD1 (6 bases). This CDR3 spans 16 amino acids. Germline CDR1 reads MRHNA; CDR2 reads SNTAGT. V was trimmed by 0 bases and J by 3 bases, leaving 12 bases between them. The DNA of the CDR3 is TGTGCCAGCAGTGACTCAGGGGGAACAGATGGAAACACCATATATTTT. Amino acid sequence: CASSDSGGTDGNTIYF.

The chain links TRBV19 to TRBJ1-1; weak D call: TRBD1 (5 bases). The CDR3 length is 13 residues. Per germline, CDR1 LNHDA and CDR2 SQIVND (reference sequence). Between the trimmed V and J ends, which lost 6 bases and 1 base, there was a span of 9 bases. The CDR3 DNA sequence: TGTGCCAGTAGCCTAGGGGCGAACACTGAAGCTTTCTTT. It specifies CASSLGANTEAFF.

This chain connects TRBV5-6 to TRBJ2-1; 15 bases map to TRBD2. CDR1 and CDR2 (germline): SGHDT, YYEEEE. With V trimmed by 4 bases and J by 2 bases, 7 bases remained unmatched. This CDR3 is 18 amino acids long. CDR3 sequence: CASSLGLAGGYTYNEQFF. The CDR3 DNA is TGTGCCAGCAGCCTGGGACTAGCGGGAGGCTACACCTACAATGAGCAGTTCTTC.

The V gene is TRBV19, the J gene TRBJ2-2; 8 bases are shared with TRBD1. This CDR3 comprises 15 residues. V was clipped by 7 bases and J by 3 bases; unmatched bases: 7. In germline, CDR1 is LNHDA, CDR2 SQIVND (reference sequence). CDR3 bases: TGTGCCAGTATTCAGGGGGCCGGAGACACCGGGGAGCTGTTTTTT. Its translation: CASIQGAGDTGELFF.

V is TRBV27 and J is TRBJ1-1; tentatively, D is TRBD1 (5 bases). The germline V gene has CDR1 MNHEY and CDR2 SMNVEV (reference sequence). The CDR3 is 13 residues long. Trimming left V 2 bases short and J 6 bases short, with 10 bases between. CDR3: CASSLGGVPEAFF. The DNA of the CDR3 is TGTGCCAGCAGTTTAGGGGGGGTCCCTGAAGCTTTCTTT.

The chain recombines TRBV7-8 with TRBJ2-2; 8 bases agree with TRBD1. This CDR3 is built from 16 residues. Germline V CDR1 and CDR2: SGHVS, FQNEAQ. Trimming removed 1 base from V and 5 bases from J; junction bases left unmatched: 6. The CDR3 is CASSLVGTGPTGELFF. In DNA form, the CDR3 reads TGTGCCAGCAGCTTAGTTGGGACAGGTCCAACCGGGGAGCTGTTTTTT.

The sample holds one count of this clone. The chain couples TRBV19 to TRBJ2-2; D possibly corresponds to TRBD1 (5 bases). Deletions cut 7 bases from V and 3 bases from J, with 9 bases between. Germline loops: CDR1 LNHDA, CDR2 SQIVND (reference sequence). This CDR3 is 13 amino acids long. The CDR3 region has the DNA TGTGCCAGTATGTCAGGGTACACCGGGGAGCTGTTTTTT. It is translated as CASMSGYTGELFF.

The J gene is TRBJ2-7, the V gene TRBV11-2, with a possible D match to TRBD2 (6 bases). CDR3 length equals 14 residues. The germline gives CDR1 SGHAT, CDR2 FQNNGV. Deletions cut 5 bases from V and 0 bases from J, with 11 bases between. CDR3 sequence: CASSPRDFSYEQYF. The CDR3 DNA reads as TGTGCCAGCAGCCCGCGGGACTTCTCCTACGAGCAGTACTTC. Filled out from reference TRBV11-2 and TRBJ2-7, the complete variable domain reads EAGVAQSPRYKIIEKRQSVAFWCNPISGHATLYWYQQILGQGPKLLIQFQNNGVVDDSQLPKDRFSAERLKGVDSTLKIQPAKLEDSAVYLCASSPRDFSYEQYFGPGTRLTVT.

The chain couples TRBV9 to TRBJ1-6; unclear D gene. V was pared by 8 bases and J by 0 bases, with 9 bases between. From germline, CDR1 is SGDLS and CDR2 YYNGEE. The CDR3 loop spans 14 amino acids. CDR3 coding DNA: TGTGCCAGTGGTACGAGCTCCTATAATTCACCCCTCCACTTT. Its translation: CASGTSSYNSPLHF.

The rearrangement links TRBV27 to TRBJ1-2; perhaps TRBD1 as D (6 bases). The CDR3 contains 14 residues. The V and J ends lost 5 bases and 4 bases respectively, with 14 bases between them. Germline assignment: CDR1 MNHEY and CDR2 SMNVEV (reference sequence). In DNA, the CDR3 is TGTGCCAGCAGTATGAGTCAGGGGAGCTATGGCTACACCTTC. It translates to CASSMSQGSYGYTF.

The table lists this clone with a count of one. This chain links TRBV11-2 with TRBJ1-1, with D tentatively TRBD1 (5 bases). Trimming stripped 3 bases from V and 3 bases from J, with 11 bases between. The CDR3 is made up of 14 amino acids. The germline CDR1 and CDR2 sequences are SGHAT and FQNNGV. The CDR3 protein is CASSFRVDDTEAFF. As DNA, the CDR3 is TGTGCCAGCAGCTTCAGGGTAGATGACACTGAAGCTTTCTTT.